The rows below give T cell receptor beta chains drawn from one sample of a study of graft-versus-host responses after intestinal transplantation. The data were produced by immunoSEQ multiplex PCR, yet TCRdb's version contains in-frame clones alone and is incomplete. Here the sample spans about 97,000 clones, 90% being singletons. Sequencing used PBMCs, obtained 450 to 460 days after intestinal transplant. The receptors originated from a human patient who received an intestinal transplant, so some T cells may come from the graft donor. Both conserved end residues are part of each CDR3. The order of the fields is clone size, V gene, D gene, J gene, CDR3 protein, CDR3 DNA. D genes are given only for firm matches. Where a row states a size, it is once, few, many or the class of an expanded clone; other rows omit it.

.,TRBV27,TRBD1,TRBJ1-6,CASSWGQGAPYNSPLHF,TGTGCCAGCAGTTGGGGACAGGGGGCCCCCTATAATTCACCCCTCCACTTT
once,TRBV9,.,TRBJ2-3,CASSWGDTDTQYF,TGTGCCAGCAGCTGGGGGGACACAGATACGCAGTATTTT
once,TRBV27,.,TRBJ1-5,CASREYRENQPQHF,TGTGCCAGCCGGGAATACAGGGAAAATCAGCCCCAGCATTTT
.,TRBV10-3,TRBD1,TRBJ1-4,CAISGTGGPNEKLFF,TGTGCCATCAGCGGGACAGGGGGCCCTAATGAAAAACTGTTTTTT
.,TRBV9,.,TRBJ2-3,CASSLSPGLGLDTQYF,TGTGCCAGCAGCCTATCGCCGGGACTCGGACTAGATACGCAGTATTTT
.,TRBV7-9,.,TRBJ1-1,CASSFNSNTEAFF,TGTGCCAGCAGCTTCAACTCGAACACTGAAGCTTTCTTT
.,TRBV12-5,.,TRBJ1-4,CASGRQVGNEKLFF,TGTGCTAGTGGCCGACAGGTTGGGAATGAAAAACTGTTTTTT
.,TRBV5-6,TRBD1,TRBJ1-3,CASSFGTGGLNTIYF,TGTGCCAGCAGCTTCGGGACAGGGGGCCTAAACACCATATATTTT
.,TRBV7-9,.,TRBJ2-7,CASSPLGQYEQYF,TGTGCCAGCAGCCCTCTAGGACAGTACGAGCAGTACTTC
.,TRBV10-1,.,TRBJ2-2,CASRRGDGGELFF,TGCGCCAGCAGAAGGGGGGATGGCGGGGAGCTGTTTTTT
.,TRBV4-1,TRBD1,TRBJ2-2,CASSHHRDRGTGTGELFF,TGCGCCAGCAGCCATCACCGGGACAGGGGGACGGGGACCGGGGAGCTGTTTTTT
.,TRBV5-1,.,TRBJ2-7,CASSLGGLPEQYF,TGCGCCAGCAGCTTGGGAGGGCTCCCTGAGCAGTACTTC
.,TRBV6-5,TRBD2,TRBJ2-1,CASRPRERGGQFF,TGTGCCAGCAGACCCAGGGAACGGGGGGGGCAGTTCTTC
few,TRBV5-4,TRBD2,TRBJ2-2,CASSVPGLAGGPPGELFF,TGTGCCAGCAGCGTACCGGGACTAGCGGGGGGGCCCCCCGGGGAGCTGTTTTTT
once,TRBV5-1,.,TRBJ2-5,CASRLLALVQETQYF,TGCGCCAGCAGGCTGTTAGCGCTTGTCCAAGAGACCCAGTACTTC
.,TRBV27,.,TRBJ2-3,CASSFGGQTDTQYF,TGTGCCAGCAGTTTCGGCGGACAGACAGATACGCAGTATTTT
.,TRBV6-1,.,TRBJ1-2,CASTPPGYGYTF,TGTGCCAGCACTCCCCCAGGGTATGGCTACACCTTC
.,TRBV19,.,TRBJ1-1,CASRDSGTEAFF,TGTGCCAGTAGGGACAGTGGCACTGAAGCTTTCTTT
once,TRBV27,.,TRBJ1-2,CASSLKGGPYGYTF,TGTGCCAGCAGTTTAAAGGGGGGGCCCTATGGCTACACCTTC
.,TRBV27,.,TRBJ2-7,CASSHTQGAEQYF,TGTGCCAGCAGTCACACCCAAGGGGCCGAGCAGTACTTC
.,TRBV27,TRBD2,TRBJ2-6,CASSPGGGAGANVLTF,TGTGCCAGCAGTCCCGGTGGGGGGGCTGGGGCCAACGTCCTGACTTTC
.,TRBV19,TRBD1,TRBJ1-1,CASMGQGGEAFF,TGTGCCAGTATGGGACAGGGGGGTGAGGCTTTCTTT
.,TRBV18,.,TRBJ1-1,CASSPRRGSEAFF,TGTGCCAGCTCACCAAGGCGGGGTTCTGAAGCTTTCTTT
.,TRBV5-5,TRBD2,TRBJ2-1,CASSMGGNEQFF,TGTGCCAGCAGTATGGGGGGGAATGAGCAGTTCTTC
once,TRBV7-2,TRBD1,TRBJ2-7,CASSSGTVGAYEQYF,TGTGCCAGCAGCTCAGGGACAGTCGGGGCCTACGAGCAGTACTTC
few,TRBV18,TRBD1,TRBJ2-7,CASSPRTGDYEQYF,TGTGCCAGCTCACCTAGGACAGGCGACTACGAGCAGTACTTC
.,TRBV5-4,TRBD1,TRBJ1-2,CASSPQGASGYTF,TGTGCCAGCAGCCCACAGGGGGCGAGTGGCTACACCTTC
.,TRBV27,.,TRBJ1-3,CASSLYPPGPNTIYF,TGTGCCAGCAGTTTATATCCCCCGGGGCCAAACACCATATATTTT
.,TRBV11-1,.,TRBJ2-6,CASSSDWGAGANVLTF,TGTGCCAGCAGCTCCGATTGGGGCGCTGGGGCCAACGTCCTGACTTTC
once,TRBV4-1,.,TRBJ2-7,CASSQESGVSSYEQYF,TGCGCCAGCAGCCAAGAGTCCGGGGTTAGCTCCTACGAGCAGTACTTC
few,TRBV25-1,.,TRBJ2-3,CASSSTDTQYF,TGTGCCAGCAGTAGCACAGATACGCAGTATTTT
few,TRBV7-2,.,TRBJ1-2,CASSLAGRGRGYTF,TGTGCCAGCAGCTTAGCGGGCAGGGGTCGTGGCTACACCTTC
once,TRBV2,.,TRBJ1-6,CASTRGWNNSPLHF,TGTGCCAGCACGAGGGGCTGGAATAATTCACCCCTCCACTTT